The clone carrying this TCR beta chain has a handful of counts. Its antigen is not identified. A second PCR of roughly 7 to 11 cycles used a sample-barcoded 5' primer and a J-beta primer mix. From the 5' RACE reads, TCRdb called clonotypes with MiXCR, one entry per CDR3 protein. This table holds about 570,000 distinct CDR3 sequences, 27% found once. The data derive from a study of blood T cells in healthy people across ages. Whole-study results and caveats: Unsorted PBMCs blocked a conclusive comparison of naive and antigen-experienced cells.

CDR1 SGHTA and CDR2 FQGNSA come from the germline V gene. Trimming pared 5 bases from V and 5 bases from J, leaving 16 bases between. CDR3 length: 14 residues. The sample taken for sequencing was blood. The chain links TRBV7-2 to TRBJ2-7; maybe TRBD2 (5 bases). This receptor was taken from a woman between 70 and 85 years old in good health. In DNA form, the CDR3 reads TGTGCCAGCAGCCCCTCCCCGGGGTACCACGAGCAGTACTTC. Encoded protein: CASSPSPGYHEQYF.